Shown below are 27 T cell receptor beta chains from a single sample sequenced in a study of cytomegalovirus exposure and HLA in healthy donors. The primer mix had 60 Vbeta and 13 Jbeta primers. Method: immunoSEQ multiplex PCR; TCRdb's copy keeps in-frame clones and lacks some. The sample consists of some 70,000 clones, 82% of them appearing once. The source material was PBMCs. The source is a man younger than 30 in good health and CMV-seronegative.

This clone is a singleton in its sample. Other nucleotide sequences in the sample specify the same CDR3. The chain recombines TRBV6-4 with TRBJ2-3, with 7 bases fitting TRBD2. Losses at the gene ends were 3 bases for V and 4 bases for J; bases not matched to a gene: 7. The CDR3 consists of 15 residues. From germline, CDR1 is MRHNA and CDR2 SNTAGT. The CDR3 nucleotides are TGTGCCAGCAGTGAAGGGAGCGGGGAGTCAGATACGCAGTATTTT. This codes for CASSEGSGESDTQYF.

The rearrangement uses TRBV6-1 and TRBJ2-1; tentative D call: TRBD1 (6 bases). The germline gives CDR1 MNHNS, CDR2 SASEGT. V lost 0 bases and J 6 bases, leaving 12 bases between the germline ends. The CDR3 sequence is 15 residues long. CDR3 sequence: CASSEAETGSNEQFF. In DNA, the CDR3 is TGTGCCAGCAGTGAAGCGGAAACAGGGTCCAATGAGCAGTTCTTC.

The V and J genes are TRBV29-1 and TRBJ1-1; no reliable D call. The CDR3 extends over 13 amino acids. Germline V CDR1 and CDR2: SQVTM, ANQGSEA. Trimming shortened V by 4 bases and J by 5 bases, and 14 bases separated the two germline ends. CDR3 nucleotides: TGCAGCGTTGCCGGGCACCCGGGGACTGAAGCTTTCTTT. Amino acids: CSVAGHPGTEAFF.

V gene TRBV15 combines with J gene TRBJ2-2; D possibly corresponds to TRBD1 (6 bases). The CDR3 is made up of 14 amino acids. Germline V gives CDR1 LNHNV, CDR2 YYDKDF (reference sequence). V was cut by 4 bases and J by 7 bases, with 13 bases left in between. The CDR3 nucleotides read TGTGCCACCAGCACAAAACAGGGTCTCGGGGAGCTGTTTTTT. Translation gives CATSTKQGLGELFF.

The rearrangement joins TRBV9 to TRBJ2-3; D gene ambiguous. The CDR3 runs 13 residues. CDR1 and CDR2 from the germline V gene are SGDLS and YYNGEE. Trimming took off 4 bases at V and 3 bases at J, with 9 bases between the two ends. CDR3 DNA sequence: TGTGCCAGCAGCTTCAGCAGGACAGATACGCAGTATTTT. It specifies CASSFSRTDTQYF.

CDR3 in amino acids: CAIQGTTYEQYF. Here the CDR3 DNA reads TGTGCCATCCAGGGTACGACCTACGAGCAGTACTTC. The chain carries TRBV28 and TRBJ2-7; TRBD1 might be the D (5 bases). The CDR3 contains 12 residues. Germline-derived CDR1 and CDR2 are MDHEN and SYDVKM. The germline V and J ends were trimmed by 10 bases and 2 bases, with 12 bases remaining between them.

The genes are TRBV11-2 and TRBJ1-5, with 9 nucleotides matching TRBD1. Germline V gene lookup returns CDR1 SGHAT and CDR2 FQNNGV. After removal of 1 base from V and 4 bases from J, the junction contained 2 bases not matched to a gene. CDR3 size: 15 residues. This CDR3 reads CASSLGDRENQPQHF. The CDR3 DNA reads TGTGCCAGCAGCTTAGGGGACAGGGAGAATCAGCCCCAGCATTTT.

As for this clone: The sample holds other DNA sequences that translate to the same CDR3. J is TRBJ2-7 and V is TRBV7-9; the D gene is possibly TRBD2 (5 bases). V was trimmed by 4 bases and J by 6 bases, leaving 13 bases between them. Per germline, CDR1 SEHNR and CDR2 FQNEAQ (reference sequence). CDR3 length equals 13 residues. Here the CDR3 reads CASSSGGGGEQYF. The DNA of the CDR3 is TGTGCCAGCAGCTCCGGCGGAGGAGGCGAGCAGTACTTC.

The V gene is TRBV7-2, the J gene TRBJ2-7; the D gene is possibly TRBD2 (6 bases). The CDR3 has 16 amino acids. The germline CDR1 and CDR2 sequences are SGHTA and FQGNSA. V was cut by 1 base and J by 2 bases, with 15 bases left in between. The CDR3 is CASSLVGLAVPYEQYF. CDR3 coding DNA: TGTGCCAGCAGCTTAGTAGGGTTAGCGGTCCCCTACGAGCAGTACTTC.

The chain uses TRBV10-3 and TRBJ1-5; possible D gene TRBD1, 6 bases. The germline gives CDR1 ENHRY, CDR2 SYGVKD. This CDR3 contains 13 residues. Between the trimmed V and J ends, which lost 4 bases and 3 bases, there was a span of 7 bases. CDR3 bases: TGTGCCATCAGTGGGGACACCAATCAGCCCCAGCATTTT. It specifies CAISGDTNQPQHF.

J is TRBJ2-7 and V is TRBV7-9; D is undetermined. CDR1 is SEHNR and CDR2 is FQNEAQ in the germline V gene (reference sequence). This CDR3 has 12 residues. V lost 1 base, J lost 2 bases, and 3 bases lay in between. CDR3 amino acids: CASSLVTYEQYF. In DNA form, the CDR3 reads TGTGCCAGCAGCTTAGTCACCTACGAGCAGTACTTC.

The chain employs TRBV13 and TRBJ2-3; a weak D match, TRBD1 (7 bases). The germline V and J ends were trimmed by 1 base and 3 bases, with 14 bases remaining between them. Germline CDR1 is PRHDT and CDR2 is FYEKMQ (reference sequence). This CDR3 has 16 residues. The CDR3 DNA sequence: TGTGCCAGCAGCTTAGAGCAGGGGGGTAGGACAGATACGCAGTATTTT. Translated, it gives CASSLEQGGRTDTQYF.

Only one count was recorded for this clone. This sequence joins TRBV7-2 and TRBJ2-5, with a tentative D call TRBD2 (6 bases). CDR1 is SGHTA and CDR2 is FQGNSA in the germline V gene. The CDR3 sequence is 16 residues long. The V and J ends lost 4 bases and 0 bases respectively, with 15 bases between them. The CDR3 loop reads CASSSLTRDYQETQYF. The CDR3 DNA sequence: TGTGCCAGCAGCTCATTAACCCGGGACTACCAAGAGACCCAGTACTTC.

The rearrangement links TRBV28 to TRBJ2-7, with 10 nucleotides matching TRBD1. CDR3 length: 17 amino acids. V shed 1 base, J shed 5 bases, and the junction held 11 bases outside the gene matches. Per the germline V gene, CDR1 is MDHEN and CDR2 is SYDVKM. The CDR3 sequence is CASSLFSLPTGGDEQYF. CDR3 bases: TGTGCCAGCAGTTTATTCTCCCTCCCGACAGGGGGCGACGAGCAGTACTTC.

This clone was seen a single time. The chain employs TRBV4-3 and TRBJ2-1, with a tentative D call TRBD2 (5 bases). This CDR3 comprises 15 residues. V was shortened by 4 bases and J by 4 bases, with 14 bases between the two germline ends. Germline CDR1 reads LGHNA; CDR2 reads YSLEER. CDR3 in amino acids: CASSPTGVGYNEQFF. Written as DNA, the CDR3 is TGCGCCAGCAGCCCCACCGGGGTAGGGTACAATGAGCAGTTCTTC.

J is TRBJ2-5 and V is TRBV5-1; perhaps TRBD1 as D (6 bases). Trimming took 5 bases from V and 5 from J, leaving 16 bases between them. The CDR3 loop spans 14 amino acids. Per the germline V gene, CDR1 is SGHRS and CDR2 is YFSETQ. CDR3: CASRDLGTPETQYF. The CDR3 DNA is TGCGCCAGCAGAGATTTAGGGACACCGGAGACCCAGTACTTC. Full variable domain (missing parts from reference TRBV5-1 and TRBJ2-5): KAGVTQTPRYLIKTRGQQVTLSCSPISGHRSVSWYQQTPGQGLQFLFEYFSETQRNKGNFPGRFSGRQFSNSRSEMNVSTLELGDSALYLCASRDLGTPETQYFGPGTRLLVL.

In this sample, this clone turned up once. This rearrangement joins TRBV29-1 to TRBJ1-1; possible D gene TRBD1, 5 bases. Germline assignment: CDR1 SQVTM and CDR2 ANQGSEA. V was pared by 3 bases and J by 5 bases, with 13 bases between. CDR3 length: 13 amino acids. In DNA form, the CDR3 reads TGCAGCGTTGAGGCCAGGGAGGGGACTGAAGCTTTCTTT. It specifies CSVEAREGTEAFF.

This chain joins TRBV4-1 and TRBJ1-3, with 9 bases that match TRBD1. Trimming removed 4 bases from V and 8 bases from J; junction bases left unmatched: 6. CDR1 is MGHRA and CDR2 is YSYEKL in the germline V gene. The CDR3 extends over 14 amino acids. CDR3 amino acids: CASSPGTGTDTIYF. The CDR3 nucleotides read TGCGCCAGCAGCCCAGGGACAGGGACTGACACCATATATTTT.

The V gene is TRBV4-1, the J gene TRBJ2-3, with 9 positions matching TRBD2. Germline trimming cut 3 bases from V and 1 base from J; bases unmatched to any gene: 11. Germline assignment: CDR1 MGHRA and CDR2 YSYEKL. The CDR3 extends over 18 amino acids. CDR3 protein: CASSQGLAGGLRTDTQYF. In nucleotides, the CDR3 is TGCGCCAGCAGCCAGGGGTTGGCGGGAGGGCTTCGCACAGATACGCAGTATTTT.

This chain uses TRBV6-1 with TRBJ1-2, with 8 bases identical to TRBD1. CDR3 length equals 18 residues. The V segment lost 3 bases and the J segment 5 bases; nucleotides outside the gene matches: 17. The V gene's germline CDR1 is MNHNS and CDR2 SASEGT. The CDR3 DNA reads as TGTGCCAGCAGTGAGATTGTGGGTCGGAGAGGACAGGGATATGGCTACACCTTC. It encodes CASSEIVGRRGQGYGYTF.

V usage is TRBV4-2 and J usage is TRBJ2-4; possible D gene TRBD1, 5 bases. Trimming removed 0 bases at V and 6 bases at J, with 12 bases between. The CDR3 totals 15 residues. Germline CDR1 LGHNA, CDR2 YNFKEQ. CDR3 loop: CASSQEKGLGNIQYF. In DNA form, the CDR3 reads TGTGCCAGCAGCCAAGAAAAGGGGCTGGGAAACATTCAGTACTTC.

The chain links TRBV28 to TRBJ2-2; D unresolved. Deletions cut 3 bases from V and 5 bases from J, with 10 bases between. The length of the CDR3 is 14 residues. From germline, CDR1 is MDHEN and CDR2 SYDVKM. DNA for the CDR3: TGTGCCAGCAGTTTTCAGGTTTCGACCGGGGAGCTGTTTTTT. This sequence encodes CASSFQVSTGELFF.

The gene calls are TRBV9 and TRBJ2-5; 8 nucleotides line up with TRBD1. Trimming took 4 bases from V and 1 from J; bases not matched to a gene: 3. This CDR3 spans 14 amino acids. Germline CDR1 SGDLS, CDR2 YYNGEE. CDR3 protein: CASSSTGAQETQYF. CDR3 nucleotides: TGTGCCAGCAGCTCGACAGGGGCCCAAGAGACCCAGTACTTC.

Only a few counts were recorded for this clone. This chain links TRBV2 with TRBJ1-2; D perhaps matches TRBD1 (6 bases). Germline V gene sequence: CDR1 SNHLY, CDR2 FYNNEI. The CDR3 is 14 residues long. Trimming left V 5 bases short and J 3 bases short, with 13 bases between. The CDR3 DNA reads as TGTGCCAGCAGTCACTCAACAGGGCACTATGGCTACACCTTC. This gives the protein CASSHSTGHYGYTF.

This sequence joins TRBV19 and TRBJ1-1; D gene ambiguous. CDR1 and CDR2 from the germline V gene are LNHDA and SQIVND (reference sequence). The CDR3 totals 13 residues. The ends were cut back, 8 bases at V and 4 bases at J, with 14 bases in the middle. CDR3 bases: TGTGCCAGTGCCTTTTCCGGTAGCACTGAAGCTTTCTTT. Translation: CASAFSGSTEAFF.

The V call is TRBV5-6, the J call TRBJ1-3; unclear D gene. This CDR3 region has 16 residues. Germline V gene data show CDR1 as SGHDT and CDR2 as YYEEEE. V lost 4 bases to trimming and J lost 0 bases, with 14 bases between them. The CDR3 coding sequence is TGTGCCAGCAGCAGCCCCCCTAGGAGCTCTGGAAACACCATATATTTT. As protein: CASSSPPRSSGNTIYF.

The V call is TRBV5-6, the J call TRBJ1-6; the match to TRBD1 covers 8 bases. In germline, CDR1 is SGHDT, CDR2 YYEEEE. This CDR3 is 14 amino acids long. V trimming: 6 bases; J trimming: 6 bases; junction bases outside the gene matches: 5. This CDR3 is CASTPTGGNSPLHF. CDR3 DNA sequence: TGTGCCAGCACCCCAACAGGGGGTAATTCACCCCTCCACTTT.